This T cell receptor beta chain was sequenced in a study of shared clonotypes between healthy human individuals. Naive CD8 populations comprised CD45RO-negative cells positively selected for CCR7, excluding terminally differentiated effector memory CD45RA+ cells. As handled by the study authors: There were no quality scores in the junction-only immunoSEQ sequences, so filtering differed. Assay used: immunoSEQ multiplex PCR; TCRdb lists only in-frame clones, some missing. V and J calls and clone size are given by that table; D and trimming were obtained from the DNA. The table records millions of clones, less than 95% of them present only once. The CDR3 loop spans 14 amino acids. The germline V gene encodes CDR1 MNHEY and CDR2 SMNVEV (reference sequence). V shed 5 bases and J shed 2 bases, with 12 bases lying between them.

The V and J genes are TRBV27 and TRBJ1-2; perhaps TRBD1 as D (5 bases). The sample comprised naive CD8+ T cells sorted from blood. The TCR comes from a man aged 18 to 30 in good health. The CDR3 region has the DNA TGTGCCAGCAGTGGGGGGGACTACAACTATGGCTACACCTTC. Translation gives CASSGGDYNYGYTF.